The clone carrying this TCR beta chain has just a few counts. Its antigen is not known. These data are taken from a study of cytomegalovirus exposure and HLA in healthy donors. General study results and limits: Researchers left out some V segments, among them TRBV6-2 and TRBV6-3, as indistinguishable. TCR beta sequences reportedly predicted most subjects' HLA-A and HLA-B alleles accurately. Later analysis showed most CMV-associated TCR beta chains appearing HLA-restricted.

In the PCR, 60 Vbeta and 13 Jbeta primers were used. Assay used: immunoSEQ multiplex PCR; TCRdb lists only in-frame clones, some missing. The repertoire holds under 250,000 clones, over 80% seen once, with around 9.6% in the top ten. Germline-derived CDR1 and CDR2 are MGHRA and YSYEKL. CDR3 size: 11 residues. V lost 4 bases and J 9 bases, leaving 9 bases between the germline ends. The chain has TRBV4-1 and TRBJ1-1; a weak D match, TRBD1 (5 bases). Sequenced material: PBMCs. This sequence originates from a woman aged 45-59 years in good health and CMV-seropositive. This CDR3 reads CASSRGLQAFF. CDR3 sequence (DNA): TGCGCCAGCAGCCGGGGACTTCAAGCTTTCTTT.